These 14 T cell receptor beta chains share one sample of origin, sequenced in a study of CD4 T cells in relation to SARS-CoV-2 and coronaviruses (dated by TCRdb to the early 2020s). CD4+ T cells from unexposed donors were collected before the COVID-19 pandemic (2011-2018). After less than eleven days of culture, CD4+ T cells were isolated with the EasySep CD4+ T cell isolation kit. Their antigen targets remain unknown. The library was built by means of the immunoSEQ multiplex PCR assay. The source is immuneACCESS, and TCRdb retained only in-frame sequences with V and J called. Part of the clones is not carried over; for the studies checked, unresolved V genes explain less than half of this, and the remainder is unexplained. The table for this sample lists some 25,000 clones; around 73% of them were counted only once. 15% to 20% of the sample comes from the top ten. The sample comprised CD4+ T cells from PBMCs, cultured in vitro. The receptor source for this set is a human donor in good health.

V is TRBV5-4 and J is TRBJ1-1, with no clear D. This CDR3 region has 12 residues. Germline loops: CDR1 SGHNT, CDR2 YYREEE (reference sequence). V was pared by 1 base and J by 4 bases, with 5 bases between. The CDR3 DNA reads as TGTGCCAGCAGCTTGTACGCCACTGAAGCTTTCTTT. Residues: CASSLYATEAFF.

This chain connects TRBV3-1 (or the pseudogene TRBV3-2) to TRBJ1-2, with no clear D. Trimming removed 1 base from V and 8 bases from J, with 8 bases in between. The CDR3 is 12 amino acids. Germline V gives CDR1 LGHDT, CDR2 YNNKEL (reference sequence). CDR3: CASSQARVGYTF. In DNA, the CDR3 is TGTGCCAGCAGCCAAGCAAGGGTAGGCTACACCTTC.

A few counts support this clone. The genes are TRBV9 and TRBJ1-5; no firm D call. The CDR3 length is 13 residues. V dropped 7 bases and J dropped 3 bases, with 11 bases sitting between them. Germline CDR1 is SGDLS and CDR2 is YYNGEE. The CDR3 loop reads CASSADPNQPQHF. DNA of the CDR3: TGTGCCAGCTCCGCCGACCCCAATCAGCCCCAGCATTTT.

This chain links TRBV30 with TRBJ1-3, with TRBD1 matching over 10 bases. V lost 3 bases and J lost 4; bases outside the gene matches: 3. Germline V gives CDR1 GTSNPN, CDR2 SVGIG (reference sequence). This CDR3 is 14 amino acids long. CDR3 DNA: TGTGCCTGGAGAGACAGGGGGCTCGGAAACACCATATATTTT. This translates into CAWRDRGLGNTIYF.

There are a few counts of this clone. The chain couples TRBV6-2 or TRBV6-3 to TRBJ2-2, with a possible D match to TRBD1 (5 bases). Germline V lookup: CDR1 MNHEY, CDR2 SVGEGT. V was cut by 6 bases and J by 7 bases, with 12 bases left in between. The CDR3 covers 13 residues. The CDR3 sequence is CASSPRVGGELFF. The CDR3 DNA reads TGTGCCAGCAGCCCCAGGGTGGGCGGGGAGCTGTTTTTT.

The chain employs TRBV5-1 and TRBJ1-2; weak D call: TRBD1 (6 bases). Germline-derived CDR1 and CDR2 are SGHRS and YFSETQ. V gave up 5 bases and J gave up 8 bases, with 19 bases separating them. The CDR3 extends over 14 amino acids. CDR3 DNA: TGCGCCAGCAGTTCCAGGGGAGTCGCGGGGGGCTACACCTTC. Amino acid sequence: CASSSRGVAGGYTF.

The chain links TRBV4-3 to TRBJ2-6; D is unclear. Germline-derived CDR1 and CDR2 are LGHNA and YSLEER. V shed 1 base and J shed 4 bases, with 11 bases lying between them. The CDR3 totals 16 residues. CDR3 DNA: TGCGCCAGCAGCCAAGCCCACGGAACCGGGGCCAACGTCCTGACTTTC. Its translation: CASSQAHGTGANVLTF.

The chain joins TRBV11-2 to TRBJ1-1; D gene unclear. Per germline, CDR1 SGHAT and CDR2 FQNNGV. This CDR3 has 15 residues. V lost 5 bases and J lost 0, with 13 bases in between. The CDR3 reads CASSRRGVMNTEAFF. DNA for the CDR3: TGTGCCAGCAGCCGGCGGGGAGTTATGAACACTGAAGCTTTCTTT.

The V and J genes are TRBV3-1 (or the pseudogene TRBV3-2) and TRBJ1-3, with TRBD1 as a possible D gene (5 bases). The V gene lost 4 bases and the J gene lost 0 bases, with 13 bases spanning the gap. The CDR3 contains 16 residues. The germline CDR1 and CDR2 sequences are LGHDT and YNNKEL (reference sequence). The CDR3 here is CASSLGRRTSGNTIYF. The CDR3 bases are TGTGCCAGCAGCCTGGGACGGCGGACCTCTGGAAACACCATATATTTT.

The CDR3 here is CASSYRNPSTDTQYF. The CDR3 coding sequence is TGTGCCAGCAGCTATAGGAACCCTAGCACAGATACGCAGTATTTT. This chain connects TRBV6-5 to TRBJ2-3; D not resolved. This CDR3 region has 15 residues. V was clipped by 6 bases and J by 0 bases, with 13 bases between them. Germline V lookup: CDR1 MNHEY, CDR2 SVGAGI.

The chain combines TRBV11-2 with TRBJ1-1, with D perhaps TRBD1 (5 bases). CDR1 SGHAT and CDR2 FQNNGV come from the germline V gene. V lost 5 bases, J lost 4 bases, and 8 bases lay in between. The CDR3 sequence is 12 residues long. This chain's CDR3 is CASSPGTTEAFF. The CDR3, as DNA: TGTGCCAGCAGCCCAGGGACCACTGAAGCTTTCTTT.

The chain has TRBV6-1 and TRBJ2-7, with TRBD2 identical over 9 bases. V shed 7 bases and J 6 bases; nucleotides not matched to a gene: 10. The CDR3 extends over 14 amino acids. CDR1 and CDR2 (germline): MNHNS, SASEGT. The CDR3 reads CASTTGLARREQYF. CDR3 DNA sequence: TGTGCCAGCACTACCGGACTAGCGCGGCGCGAGCAGTACTTC.

The chain uses TRBV9 and TRBJ2-3; tentatively, D is TRBD1 or TRBD2 (6 bases each). This CDR3 comprises 14 residues. V shed 3 bases and J shed 4 bases, with 12 bases lying between them. CDR1 is SGDLS, CDR2 YYNGEE, per germline. The CDR3 DNA follows: TGTGCCAGCAGCGCGTACGGGGGCCCAGATACGCAGTATTTT. This encodes CASSAYGGPDTQYF. Together with reference TRBV9 and TRBJ2-3, the CDR3 gives the full variable domain: DSGVTQTPKHLITATGQRVTLRCSPRSGDLSVYWYQQSLDQGLQFLIQYYNGEERAKGNILERFSAQQFPDLHSELNLSSLELGDSALYFCASSAYGGPDTQYFGPGTRLTVL.

This rearrangement joins TRBV18 to TRBJ1-6, with TRBD1 matching 10 bases. The CDR3 length is 14 residues. CDR1 is KGHSH, CDR2 LQKENI, per germline. Trimming removed 5 bases from V and 8 bases from J; junction bases left unmatched: 3. The CDR3 protein is CASSATGGHSPLHF. CDR3 sequence (DNA): TGTGCCAGCTCAGCGACAGGGGGCCATTCACCCCTCCACTTT.